One and the same sample provided the 17 T cell receptor beta chains below, sequenced in a study of technical replicates of blood from a few donors. Some clones are missing from TCRdb's copy, which holds only in-frame ones; the method was immunoSEQ multiplex PCR. This sample has about 98,000 clones, with under 97% found just once. What was sequenced was T cells isolated from PBMCs. Receptors were obtained from a human donor in good health.

This CDR3 reads CASSRSSYEQYF. The CDR3 nucleotides are TGCGCCAGCAGTAGGAGCTCCTACGAGCAGTACTTC. The chain combines TRBV10-1 with TRBJ2-7; no firm D call. Germline V gives CDR1 WNHNN, CDR2 SYGVQD (reference sequence). The CDR3 consists of 12 residues. With 5 bases removed from V and 0 bases from J, the gap between germline ends came to 5 bases.

The J gene is TRBJ1-4, the V gene TRBV4-1, with TRBD1 identical over 8 bases. The V gene end was trimmed by 2 bases and the J gene end by 3 bases; junction bases not matched to a gene: 5. The germline CDR1 and CDR2 sequences are MGHRA and YSYEKL. There are 16 residues in the CDR3. As DNA, the CDR3 is TGCGCCAGCAGCCAATCCGGACAGGGAGCTAATGAAAAACTGTTTTTT. The encoded protein is CASSQSGQGANEKLFF.

The chain links TRBV7-8 to TRBJ1-1, with unresolved D. V lost 0 bases and J 1 base, leaving 21 bases between the germline ends. Germline values: CDR1 SGHVS, CDR2 FQNEAQ. The CDR3 runs 19 residues. Here the CDR3 reads CASSLAPRGPREKNTEAFF. The CDR3 DNA is TGTGCCAGCAGCTTAGCACCCCGAGGCCCCCGAGAGAAGAACACTGAAGCTTTCTTT.

V is TRBV15 and J is TRBJ2-7; 11 bases fit TRBD2. V lost 3 bases, J lost 4 bases, and 5 bases stayed unmatched. CDR1 is LNHNV and CDR2 is YYDKDF in the germline V gene (reference sequence). The length of the CDR3 is 15 residues. The CDR3 spells CATSSPTSGVYEQYF. As DNA, the CDR3 is TGTGCCACCAGCAGCCCGACTAGCGGGGTATACGAGCAGTACTTC.

V is TRBV4-1 and J is TRBJ1-1, with 8 nucleotides matching TRBD1. With V trimmed by 4 bases and J by 6 bases, 13 bases remained unmatched. This CDR3 spans 16 amino acids. The germline V gene has CDR1 MGHRA and CDR2 YSYEKL. DNA of the CDR3: TGCGCCAGCAGCCGGACAGGGTCTGCCTCAAGGGCTGAAGCTTTCTTT. Residues: CASSRTGSASRAEAFF.

The chain has TRBV2 and TRBJ2-2, with unresolved D. The V and J ends lost 6 bases and 5 bases respectively, with 7 bases between them. CDR3 length equals 12 residues. The V gene's germline CDR1 is SNHLY and CDR2 FYNNEI. In nucleotides, the CDR3 is TGTGCCAGCAGAGAAACAACCGGGGAGCTGTTTTTT. It codes for CASRETTGELFF.

The chain couples TRBV7-9 to TRBJ2-1; 10 bases are a match to TRBD2. The CDR3 has 18 residues. With V trimmed by 4 bases and J by 7 bases, 16 bases remained unmatched. The germline V gene has CDR1 SEHNR and CDR2 FQNEAQ (reference sequence). The CDR3 DNA reads TGTGCCAGCAGCTCTGGAAGACTAAGCGGGAGGGCCCGTAATGAGCAGTTCTTC. Its protein is CASSSGRLSGRARNEQFF.

This clone is a singleton in its sample. The J gene is TRBJ1-4, the V gene TRBV5-8, with D perhaps TRBD1 (5 bases). Germline CDR1 reads SGHTS; CDR2 reads YDEGEE. With 4 bases removed from V and 7 bases from J, the gap between germline ends came to 14 bases. The CDR3 runs to 14 residues. In DNA, the CDR3 is TGTGCCAGCAGCATGGGCCAGGGAGGTGAAAAACTGTTTTTT. This codes for CASSMGQGGEKLFF.

The V and J genes are TRBV18 and TRBJ2-5, with 8 nucleotides matching TRBD1. In germline, CDR1 is KGHSH, CDR2 LQKENI. The CDR3 extends over 15 amino acids. The trim removed 3 bases at V and 5 bases at J, leaving 8 bases unmatched. For the CDR3, the DNA is TGTGCCAGCTCACCCGACAGGGGCCCTGGGGAGACCCAGTACTTC. It codes for CASSPDRGPGETQYF.

Written as DNA, the CDR3 is TGTGCCAGCAGCCCATCTTTCACTAGCGGGAGTGTCGCCGGGGAGCTGTTTTTT. Translated, it gives CASSPSFTSGSVAGELFF. V and J are TRBV7-2 and TRBJ2-2; TRBD2 aligns across 11 bases. Germline loops: CDR1 SGHTA, CDR2 FQGNSA. V gave up 5 bases and J gave up 6 bases; unmatched junction bases: 14. CDR3 length: 18 residues.

J is TRBJ2-7 and V is TRBV7-2, with a weak D call TRBD1 (6 bases). The CDR3 has 15 residues. Germline CDR1 SGHTA, CDR2 FQGNSA. Trimming took 1 base from V and 5 from J, leaving 15 bases between them. The CDR3 coding sequence is TGTGCCAGCAGCTTAGGGTCCCAGGGGCGGAACGAGCAGTACTTC. It is translated as CASSLGSQGRNEQYF.

This chain uses TRBV6-4 with TRBJ2-1; D gene uncertain. The CDR3 spans 16 residues. V lost 0 bases to trimming and J lost 7 bases, with 16 bases between them. Per germline, CDR1 MRHNA and CDR2 SNTAGT. DNA for the CDR3: TGTGCCAGCAGTGACTCCCGGCTAGTGGCGGTAAATGAGCAGTTCTTC. Protein product: CASSDSRLVAVNEQFF.

This rearrangement joins TRBV9 to TRBJ1-2, with D possibly TRBD1 on 6 matching bases. This CDR3 contains 15 residues. Trimming took off 5 bases at V and 2 bases at J, with 16 bases between the two ends. Germline-derived CDR1 and CDR2 are SGDLS and YYNGEE. The CDR3 protein is CASRAADRQNYGYTF. In DNA form, the CDR3 reads TGTGCCAGCAGGGCAGCGGACAGACAGAACTATGGCTACACCTTC.

The rearrangement links TRBV6-1 to TRBJ1-1; TRBD1 matches 8 bases. J lost 10 bases, V lost 6 bases, and 10 bases had no gene match. The CDR3 covers 13 residues. Germline V gene sequence: CDR1 MNHNS, CDR2 SASEGT. The CDR3 is CASRGRGQRGAFF. CDR3 coding DNA: TGTGCCAGCAGAGGCAGGGGGCAGAGGGGAGCTTTCTTT.

The V call is TRBV12-5, the J call TRBJ2-3; TRBD2 matches 7 bases. Trimming removed 7 bases from V and 4 bases from J; junction bases left unmatched: 11. From germline, CDR1 is LGHNT and CDR2 FRNRAP. The CDR3 is made up of 15 amino acids. As DNA, the CDR3 is TGTGCTAGTGCTTACTCAGCGGGAAAGCCAGATACGCAGTATTTT. Its translation is CASAYSAGKPDTQYF.

This clone has more than one count but fewer than ten. The chain has TRBV4-2 and TRBJ2-2, with 7 bases lining up with TRBD2. CDR3 length: 15 residues. CDR1 LGHNA and CDR2 YNFKEQ come from the germline V gene. After removal of 1 base from V and 1 base from J, the junction contained 0 bases not matched to a gene. The CDR3 nucleotides read TGTGCCAGCAGCCAAGCGGGGGGGAACACCGGGGAGCTGTTTTTT. It codes for CASSQAGGNTGELFF.

This rearrangement joins TRBV19 to TRBJ2-1; D ambiguous. Germline CDR1 LNHDA, CDR2 SQIVND (reference sequence). The CDR3 spans 12 residues. V was shortened by 5 bases and J by 5 bases, with 7 bases between the two germline ends. The CDR3 DNA follows: TGTGCCAGTAGTCCCCCCGACAATGAGCAGTTCTTC. This sequence encodes CASSPPDNEQFF.